The clone carrying this T cell receptor beta chain was seen many times. Time point specified: after trial treatment. The treatment here: LDRT plus nivolumab, ipilimumab, low-dose cyclophosphamide and aspirin (RACIN trial). Losses at the gene ends were 0 bases for V and 7 bases for J; bases not matched to a gene: 5. There are 14 residues in the CDR3. From germline, CDR1 is GTSNPN and CDR2 SVGIG (reference sequence). This specimen belongs to a study of low-dose radiotherapy and immunotherapy resistance in tumors. At the level of the study: Treatment of Cohort 1 consisted of 0.5 Gy per fraction every 2 weeks, adding up to 6.5 Gy. From cycle 1 day 1, patients took oral aspirin 300 mg every day for four cycles.

Both TCRalpha and TCRbeta chains were reverse transcribed with V-gene-specific primers. Using a constant-region primer together with a V-primer adapter, TCRs were subjected to 15 to 25 PCR cycles of amplification. In vitro transcription was used to amplify the isolated mRNA. TCRdb itself ran the reads through MiXCR, one entry per CDR3 protein. The profile covers 65,000 to 85,000 distinct CDR3 sequences, with around a sixth appearing a single time and over 1.2% taken by the ten largest. V usage is TRBV30 and J usage is TRBJ2-1, with TRBD2 identical over 8 bases. Here the sequenced sample was PBMCs, taken after low-dose radiotherapy plus immunotherapy. This receptor was obtained from a male donor with prostate cancer. Here the CDR3 DNA reads TGTGCCTGGAGTGTAGGCGGGAGGTCTAATGAGCAGTTCTTC. Amino acids: CAWSVGGRSNEQFF.